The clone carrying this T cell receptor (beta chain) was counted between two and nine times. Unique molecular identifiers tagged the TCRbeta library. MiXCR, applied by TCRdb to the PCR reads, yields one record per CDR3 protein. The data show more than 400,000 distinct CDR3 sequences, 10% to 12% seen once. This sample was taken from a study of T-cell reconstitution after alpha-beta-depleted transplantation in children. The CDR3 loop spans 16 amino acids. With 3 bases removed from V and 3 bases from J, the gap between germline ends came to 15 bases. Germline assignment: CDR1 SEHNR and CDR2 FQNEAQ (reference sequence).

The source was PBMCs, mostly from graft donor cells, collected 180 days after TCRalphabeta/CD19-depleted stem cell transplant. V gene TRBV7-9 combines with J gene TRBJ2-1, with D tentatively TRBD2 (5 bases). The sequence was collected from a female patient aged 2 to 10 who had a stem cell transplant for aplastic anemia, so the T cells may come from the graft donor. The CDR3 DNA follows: TGTGCCAGCAGCTTGAACGGGGAACCCTTCTACAATGAGCAGTTCTTC. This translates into CASSLNGEPFYNEQFF. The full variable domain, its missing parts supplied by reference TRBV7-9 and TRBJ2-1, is DTGVSQNPRHKITKRGQNVTFRCDPISEHNRLYWYRQTLGQGPEFLTYFQNEAQLEKSRLLSDRFSAERPKGSFSTLEIQRTEQGDSAMYLCASSLNGEPFYNEQFFGPGTRLTVL.